The 26 T cell receptor beta chains given below trace back to one sample, sequenced in a study of spatial heterogeneity in lung cancer (dated by TCRdb to between 2019 and 2020). Explained via the paper, the time point label denotes: sample taken at primary tumor resection. Without any cell sorting, TCR sequencing was performed on whole RNA extracted either from tumor and nontumor lung tissue or from cryopreserved PBMC samples. The library was made by 5' RACE. TCRdb names NextSeq 500 as the instrument used. TCRdb itself trimmed the public reads at Q25 with fastp, ran MiXCR and retained productive beta chains. Entries that share a CDR3 protein sequence are merged under the most common genes and DNA. The sample contains approximately 82,000 distinct CDR3 sequences, around 13% of them found a single time. Of the sample, about 4.6% is held by the ten largest clones. Source: PBMCs, taken at surgery. These receptors were taken from a male donor with early-stage non-small cell lung cancer.

V usage is TRBV11-2 and J usage is TRBJ1-1, with D hard to call. CDR3 length equals 13 residues. Trimming took 5 bases from V and 0 from J, leaving 7 bases between them. Germline V gene data show CDR1 as SGHAT and CDR2 as FQNNGV. CDR3 protein: CASSPPLNTEAFF. The DNA for the CDR3 is TGTGCCAGCAGCCCCCCATTGAACACTGAAGCTTTCTTT.

This clonotype was picked up many times. J is TRBJ1-2 and V is TRBV29-1; D call uncertain. The germline gives CDR1 SQVTM, CDR2 ANQGSEA. CDR3 length: 11 amino acids. Trimming shortened V by 0 bases and J by 8 bases, and 7 bases separated the two germline ends. This CDR3 reads CSVEEMTGYTF. CDR3 bases: TGCAGCGTTGAAGAAATGACAGGCTACACCTTC.

The chain combines TRBV3-1 with TRBJ1-5, with D perhaps TRBD1 (6 bases). The CDR3 totals 14 residues. The V gene lost 2 bases and the J gene lost 4 bases, with 9 bases spanning the gap. Per germline, CDR1 LGHDT and CDR2 YNNKEL (reference sequence). The DNA of the CDR3 is TGTGCCAGCAGCCAATCAGGGGCTAATCAGCCCCAGCATTTT. Translating gives CASSQSGANQPQHF.

This chain connects TRBV10-3 to TRBJ2-1; 10 bases fit TRBD1. The CDR3 length is 17 residues. J was trimmed by 4 bases and V by 2 bases; bases with no gene match: 8. Germline CDR1 is ENHRY and CDR2 is SYGVKD. CDR3 sequence (DNA): TGTGCCATCAGTGAGCCAGGGACAGGGGAAGGGTACAATGAGCAGTTCTTC. It encodes CAISEPGTGEGYNEQFF.

The chain combines TRBV2 with TRBJ2-7; D is undetermined. V lost 5 bases and J lost 6, with 17 bases in between. The length of the CDR3 is 14 residues. Germline values: CDR1 SNHLY, CDR2 FYNNEI. CDR3 residues: CASSTGPPRPEQYF. The CDR3 DNA reads as TGTGCCAGCAGTACCGGGCCACCCCGGCCCGAGCAGTACTTC.

This clonotype was picked up many times. This chain joins TRBV20-1 and TRBJ2-3, with D unclear. Germline assignment: CDR1 DFQATT and CDR2 SNEGSKA (reference sequence). The CDR3 spans 13 residues. V shed 6 bases and J shed 6 bases, with 16 bases lying between them. This chain's CDR3 is CSARESSLDTQYF. The CDR3 DNA reads TGCAGTGCGCGTGAAAGTAGTTTGGATACGCAGTATTTT.

This clonotype has only a few counts. The gene calls are TRBV27 and TRBJ2-7, with 11 bases identical to TRBD2. After removal of 5 bases from V and 5 bases from J, the junction contained 8 bases not matched to a gene. The germline V gene encodes CDR1 MNHEY and CDR2 SMNVEV (reference sequence). The CDR3 is 15 residues long. CDR3 amino acids: CASSPILAGGDEQYF. Here the CDR3 DNA reads TGTGCCAGCAGTCCCATTCTAGCGGGAGGCGACGAGCAGTACTTC.

The chain links TRBV19 to TRBJ2-1; D remains unclear. V lost 7 bases and J 10 bases, leaving 17 bases between the germline ends. The CDR3 covers 13 residues. Germline CDR1 LNHDA, CDR2 SQIVND (reference sequence). DNA of the CDR3: TGTGCCAGTACCGCTGACGCCTTCGAAGAGCAGTTCTTC. Protein: CASTADAFEEQFF.

The chain has TRBV3-1 and TRBJ2-1, with TRBD2 matching 8 bases. From germline, CDR1 is LGHDT and CDR2 YNNKEL (reference sequence). J was trimmed by 13 bases and V by 4 bases; bases with no gene match: 3. The CDR3 length is 11 residues. The CDR3 region has the DNA TGTGCCAGCAGCCTTAGCGGGATCCAGTTCTTC. This translates into CASSLSGIQFF.

At least ten counts were recorded for this clonotype. This chain joins TRBV29-1 and TRBJ1-1; TRBD1 agrees at 9 bases. Trimming took 3 bases from V and 5 from J; bases not matched to a gene: 7. There are 14 residues in the CDR3. The germline gives CDR1 SQVTM, CDR2 ANQGSEA. In DNA, the CDR3 is TGCAGCGTTGAGAACAGGGGGCGAGAAACTGAAGCTTTCTTT. It translates to CSVENRGRETEAFF.

Comments on this clonotype: The junction and the germline gene differ at one end; a read error may be behind it. J is TRBJ1-4 and V is TRBV14; 7 bases agree with TRBD1. There are 12 residues in the CDR3. Germline-derived CDR1 and CDR2 are SGHDN and FVKESK. This CDR3 is CASSPWTGLQIF. The CDR3 nucleotides are TGTGCCAGCAGCCCATGGACAGGCCTACAGATTTTT.

V gene TRBV3-1 combines with J gene TRBJ2-1; D is unresolved. The length of the CDR3 is 14 residues. Germline values: CDR1 LGHDT, CDR2 YNNKEL (reference sequence). V lost 1 base and J lost 6, with 10 bases in between. The CDR3 region is CASSQGFGGNEQFF. The CDR3 bases are TGTGCCAGCAGCCAAGGCTTTGGCGGCAATGAGCAGTTCTTC.

This clonotype was seen repeatedly, ten times or more. The CDR3 DNA reads TGTGCCAGCAGCCGCGCAGGGGGCTTTACTAATGAAAAACTGTTTTTT. Amino acids: CASSRAGGFTNEKLFF. The chain has TRBV13 and TRBJ1-4; 8 positions match TRBD1. Trimming took 5 bases from V and 2 from J; bases not matched to a gene: 7. The CDR3 length is 16 residues. The germline gives CDR1 PRHDT, CDR2 FYEKMQ (reference sequence). Together with reference TRBV13 and TRBJ1-4, the CDR3 gives the full variable domain: AAGVIQSPRHLIKEKRETATLKCYPIPRHDTVYWYQQGPGQDPQFLISFYEKMQSDKGSIPDRFSAQQFSDYHSELNMSSLELGDSALYFCASSRAGGFTNEKLFFGSGTQLSVL.

This clonotype was picked up a small number of times. The rearrangement uses TRBV6-5 and TRBJ2-7; 9 nucleotides agree with TRBD1. Germline values: CDR1 MNHEY, CDR2 SVGAGI. V gave up 6 bases and J gave up 5 bases; unmatched junction bases: 14. This CDR3 comprises 16 residues. The CDR3 DNA sequence: TGTGCCAGCAGCCCCGTCACAGGGGGCGCCTCAAACGAGCAGTACTTC. It yields the protein CASSPVTGGASNEQYF.

The chain joins TRBV12-3 or TRBV12-4 to TRBJ2-1; 11 bases are shared with TRBD2. Trimming cost V 5 bases and J 5 bases; bases outside gene matches: 2. The CDR3 runs to 14 residues. The CDR3 reads CASSATSGDNEQFF. The CDR3 bases are TGTGCCAGCAGTGCGACTAGCGGGGACAATGAGCAGTTCTTC.

In this sample, this clonotype turned up a few times. V usage is TRBV27 and J usage is TRBJ2-3; weak D call: TRBD1 (6 bases). The CDR3 length is 14 residues. Trimming took off 3 bases at V and 0 bases at J, with 7 bases between the two ends. Looked up from germline, CDR1 is MNHEY and CDR2 is SMNVEV (reference sequence). CDR3 amino acids: CASSFRGSTDTQYF. The CDR3 region has the DNA TGTGCCAGCAGTTTTAGGGGGAGCACAGATACGCAGTATTTT.

This clonotype was seen a handful of times. The chain combines TRBV6-1 with TRBJ1-5; TRBD1 matches 9 bases. Germline trimming cut 4 bases from V and 6 bases from J; bases unmatched to any gene: 10. From germline, CDR1 is MNHNS and CDR2 SASEGT. The CDR3 has 16 amino acids. DNA of the CDR3: TGTGCCAGCAGTGCCCCCGGGACAGGGTTGATTCAGCCCCAGCATTTT. Its translation is CASSAPGTGLIQPQHF.

This chain links TRBV4-1 with TRBJ1-1; D may be TRBD1 (5 bases). The germline gives CDR1 MGHRA, CDR2 YSYEKL. The germline V and J ends were trimmed by 3 bases and 4 bases, with 18 bases remaining between them. The CDR3 has 16 amino acids. Here the CDR3 DNA reads TGCGCCAGCAGCCACCCCGGAGGAGGGGAGCCCACTGAAGCTTTCTTT. Encoded protein: CASSHPGGGEPTEAFF.

The chain recombines TRBV6-5 with TRBJ2-3; D is perhaps TRBD2 (5 bases). In germline, CDR1 is MNHEY, CDR2 SVGAGI. V dropped 10 bases and J dropped 4 bases, with 9 bases sitting between them. This CDR3 comprises 11 residues. The CDR3 DNA follows: TGTGCCACGATGAGGGCAGATACGCAGTATTTT. Translated: CATMRADTQYF.

This clonotype was counted at least ten times. The chain recombines TRBV7-3 with TRBJ2-1; 14 positions agree with TRBD2. The CDR3 extends over 14 amino acids. V shed 4 bases, J shed 8 bases, and the junction held 1 base outside the gene matches. CDR1 and CDR2 (germline): SGHTA, FQGTGA. The chain's CDR3 is CASSSGLAGDEQFF. DNA for the CDR3: TGTGCCAGCAGCTCGGGACTAGCGGGAGATGAGCAGTTCTTC.

Comments on this clonotype: An end of the junction differs from the germline gene, which may be a read error. The genes are TRBV7-9 and TRBJ2-3; TRBD2 matches 11 bases. CDR1 and CDR2 (germline): SEHNR, FQNEAQ (reference sequence). The CDR3 covers 14 residues. CDR3 residues: CASRLAGGRHTQYF. In DNA, the CDR3 is TGTGCCAGCAGGTTAGCGGGGGGGCGACATACGCAGTATTTT.

This clonotype was observed a few times. The rearrangement links TRBV9 to TRBJ1-3; no reliable D call. The germline CDR1 and CDR2 sequences are SGDLS and YYNGEE. The CDR3 has 13 amino acids. The ends were cut back, 4 bases at V and 8 bases at J, with 13 bases in the middle. CDR3 protein: CASSIGLSDTIYF. CDR3 DNA sequence: TGTGCCAGCAGCATTGGACTCAGCGACACCATATATTTT. The full variable domain, in which reference TRBV9 and TRBJ1-3 provide the parts outside the CDR3, is DSGVTQTPKHLITATGQRVTLRCSPRSGDLSVYWYQQSLDQGLQFLIQYYNGEERAKGNILERFSAQQFPDLHSELNLSSLELGDSALYFCASSIGLSDTIYFGEGSWLTVV.

The chain couples TRBV27 to TRBJ2-1, with 9 bases fitting TRBD2. Germline V gene lookup returns CDR1 MNHEY and CDR2 SMNVEV (reference sequence). After removal of 5 bases from V and 6 bases from J, the junction contained 8 bases not matched to a gene. The length of the CDR3 is 15 residues. This CDR3 reads CASSVAGEASNEQFF. CDR3 bases: TGTGCCAGCAGTGTAGCGGGAGAAGCATCCAATGAGCAGTTCTTC.

J is TRBJ2-3 and V is TRBV5-1, with 7 positions matching TRBD1. V dropped 1 base and J dropped 0; count of bases not matched to a gene: 2. The germline V gene has CDR1 SGHRS and CDR2 YFSETQ. This CDR3 has 15 residues. The CDR3 region is CASSLQDRSTDTQYF. Written as DNA, the CDR3 is TGCGCCAGCAGCTTGCAGGACAGGAGCACAGATACGCAGTATTTT. Using reference TRBV5-1 and TRBJ2-3 for the parts outside the CDR3, the full variable domain is KAGVTQTPRYLIKTRGQQVTLSCSPISGHRSVSWYQQTPGQGLQFLFEYFSETQRNKGNFPGRFSGRQFSNSRSEMNVSTLELGDSALYLCASSLQDRSTDTQYFGPGTRLTVL.

At least ten counts were recorded for this clonotype. The V gene is TRBV3-1, the J gene TRBJ1-4; D unclear. Trimming removed 3 bases from V and 5 bases from J, with 10 bases in between. The CDR3 length is 14 residues. The germline V gene has CDR1 LGHDT and CDR2 YNNKEL (reference sequence). The CDR3: CASSHRVSNEKLFF. CDR3 in DNA: TGTGCCAGCAGCCACCGGGTTTCAAATGAAAAACTGTTTTTT.

The table lists this clonotype with a few counts. V gene TRBV11-3 combines with J gene TRBJ2-1; TRBD2 aligns across 11 bases. CDR3 size: 18 residues. Germline V gene data show CDR1 as SGHNT and CDR2 as YENEEA. The V segment lost 4 bases and the J segment 4 bases; nucleotides outside the gene matches: 12. CDR3 bases: TGTGCCAGCAGCTCAACCTCGGCGGGACTAGCGGATTACAATGAGCAGTTCTTC. This gives the protein CASSSTSAGLADYNEQFF.